This section outlines one T cell receptor (beta chain) sequence together with its context. This sample is drawn from a study of T-cell memory formation after mild COVID-19. MiXCR, applied by TCRdb to the 5' RACE reads, yields one record per CDR3 protein. The sample lists approximately 410,000 distinct CDR3 sequences, more than 20% occurring once. The ends lost 5 bases at V and 2 bases at J; junction bases unmatched: 10. The CDR3 is 15 amino acids. Germline values: CDR1 SGHRS, CDR2 YFSETQ. The chain is built from TRBV5-1 and TRBJ2-7, with 7 bases that match TRBD2. Specimen: PBMCs or a T cell subset sorted from them (not recorded which). The source is an adult woman who had mild COVID-19 (a few samples of this study predate the infection). Cell type and time point are not known. CDR3 nucleotide sequence: TGCGCCAGCAGTCGCGCTAGCGGCAACACCTACGAGCAGTACTTC. Amino acids: CASSRASGNTYEQYF.